Presented here are 11 T cell receptor beta chains from one specimen sequenced in a study of T-cell memory formation after mild COVID-19. TCRdb redid the calling of the 5' RACE reads with MiXCR, one entry per CDR3 protein. This table holds tens of thousands of distinct CDR3 sequences, about an eighth found once. The sequencing input was PBMCs or a T cell subset sorted from them (not recorded which). These receptors all come from a man aged 18 to 30 who had mild COVID-19 (a few samples of this study predate the infection). Cell type and time point are not known.

This clonotype was counted between two and nine times. This chain links TRBV11-2 with TRBJ2-1; 10 bases are shared with TRBD2. V lost 7 bases and J lost 10; bases outside the gene matches: 10. Per germline, CDR1 SGHAT and CDR2 FQNNGV. This CDR3 has 14 amino acids. The CDR3 region is CASTSTSGRREQFF. DNA of the CDR3: TGTGCCAGCACCTCGACTAGCGGGCGGAGGGAGCAGTTCTTC. The complete variable domain, with remaining parts taken from reference TRBV11-2 and TRBJ2-1, reads EAGVAQSPRYKIIEKRQSVAFWCNPISGHATLYWYQQILGQGPKLLIQFQNNGVVDDSQLPKDRFSAERLKGVDSTLKIQPAKLEDSAVYLCASTSTSGRREQFFGPGTRLTVL.

This clonotype was recorded many times. The chain uses TRBV20-1 and TRBJ1-1; D gene unclear. There are 12 residues in the CDR3. Germline values: CDR1 DFQATT, CDR2 SNEGSKA (reference sequence). Trimming shortened V by 6 bases and J by 5 bases, and 13 bases separated the two germline ends. CDR3 in amino acids: CSAPDGKTEAFF. The CDR3 DNA reads as TGCAGTGCCCCGGATGGTAAGACTGAAGCTTTCTTT.

Many counts were recorded for this clonotype. The chain is built from TRBV20-1 and TRBJ2-1, with 10 bases aligning to TRBD2. Germline V lookup: CDR1 DFQATT, CDR2 SNEGSKA (reference sequence). CDR3 length: 14 amino acids. With 4 bases clipped from V and 8 bases from J, the junction kept 8 bases outside the gene matches. The CDR3 DNA reads TGCAGTGCTATGAGCGGGGGGGCCTCGTATGAGCAGTTCTTC. It yields the protein CSAMSGGASYEQFF.

Ten or more counts support this clonotype. V and J are TRBV10-2 and TRBJ2-3, with D hard to call. Trimming took off 8 bases at V and 3 bases at J, with 15 bases between the two ends. The CDR3 extends over 14 amino acids. Germline values: CDR1 WSHSY, CDR2 SAAADI. The CDR3 DNA is TGCGCCAGCGGCTCCTCCTATAGAACAGATACGCAGTATTTT. Protein sequence: CASGSSYRTDTQYF.

This clonotype has a count of ten or more. The chain joins TRBV5-5 to TRBJ2-5; the D is unclear. V lost 6 bases and J 6 bases, leaving 15 bases between the germline ends. The CDR3 has 13 amino acids. Germline V CDR1 and CDR2: SGHKS, YYEKEE (reference sequence). The CDR3 DNA follows: TGTGCCAGCACACTGGGTCCCAGTCAGACCCAGTACTTC. Its protein product is CASTLGPSQTQYF.

In this sample, this clonotype turned up many times. The J gene is TRBJ1-1, the V gene TRBV27, with D uncertain. V lost 5 bases and J 0 bases, leaving 10 bases between the germline ends. The CDR3 contains 14 residues. CDR1 is MNHEY and CDR2 is SMNVEV in the germline V gene (reference sequence). CDR3 amino acids: CASSPSGMNTEAFF. CDR3 bases: TGTGCCAGCAGTCCCTCGGGCATGAACACTGAAGCTTTCTTT.

The chain combines TRBV7-2 with TRBJ2-1; 8 positions agree with TRBD2. The CDR3 extends over 16 amino acids. Germline values: CDR1 SGHTA, CDR2 FQGNSA. Losses at the gene ends were 4 bases for V and 1 base for J; bases not matched to a gene: 6. CDR3 in DNA: TGTGCCAGCAGCTCCCAAGCGGGAGTTTCCTACAATGAGCAGTTCTTC. This encodes CASSSQAGVSYNEQFF. Complete variable domain (other parts from reference TRBV7-2 and TRBJ2-1): GAGVSQSPSNKVTEKGKDVELRCDPISGHTALYWYRQSLGQGLEFLIYFQGNSAPDKSGLPSDRFSAERTGGSVSTLTIQRTQQEDSAVYLCASSSQAGVSYNEQFFGPGTRLTVL.

In this sample, this clonotype turned up many times. The conserved final phenylalanine or tryptophan is absent from the CDR3, which likely points to a read error. The V gene is TRBV12-3 or TRBV12-4, the J gene TRBJ1-4, with D hard to call. This CDR3 has 13 residues. The CDR3 region has the DNA TGTGCCACCAGTATTGCAACTAATGAAAAACTGTTTTCT. Protein sequence: CATSIATNEKLFS.

This clonotype was seen repeatedly, ten times or more. CDR3 protein: CASSSWTGGGQPQHF. For the CDR3, the DNA is TGTGCCAGCAGCAGTTGGACAGGGGGCGGTCAGCCCCAGCATTTT. The chain is built from TRBV7-8 and TRBJ1-5; TRBD1 matches at 11 bases. The CDR3 consists of 15 residues. The V and J ends lost 5 bases and 6 bases, in that order; junction bases with no gene match: 6. Germline assignment: CDR1 SGHVS and CDR2 FQNEAQ.

This clonotype was observed at least ten times. The chain links TRBV6-4 to TRBJ2-6; tentatively, D is TRBD2 (6 bases). The length of the CDR3 is 17 residues. Trimming pared 0 bases from V and 0 bases from J, leaving 9 bases between. The germline gives CDR1 MRHNA, CDR2 SNTAGT. This chain's CDR3 is CASSDSPGGSGANVLTF. The CDR3 region has the DNA TGTGCCAGCAGTGACTCCCCCGGGGGCTCTGGGGCCAACGTCCTGACTTTC.

This clonotype showed up many times. The V and J genes are TRBV20-1 and TRBJ2-7; 8 bases map to TRBD1. The CDR3 length is 14 residues. The ends lost 2 bases at V and 3 bases at J; junction bases unmatched: 6. Germline V gene lookup returns CDR1 DFQATT and CDR2 SNEGSKA (reference sequence). The CDR3 here is CSARIAGQVYEQYF. In DNA, the CDR3 is TGCAGTGCTAGAATCGCGGGACAGGTCTACGAGCAGTACTTC.